Listed below are T cell receptor beta chains from one sample, sequenced in a study of blood T cell repertoires in COVID-19. Assay used: immunoSEQ multiplex PCR; TCRdb lists only in-frame clones, some missing. This table holds about 320,000 clones, less than 85% found once. Sequenced input: PBMCs or T cells enriched from blood (not recorded which). These receptor sequences come from a woman in her 30s who had been exposed to COVID-19. Both conserved end residues are part of each CDR3. The order of the fields is J gene, D gene, CDR3 length, V gene, clone size, CDR3 DNA, CDR3 protein. D genes are given only for firm matches. Part of the rows lack a size; the others show once, few, many or a class for expanded clones.

>TRBJ1-3|TRBD1|15|TRBV28|few
TGTGCCAGCAGTTCCGGAGGACAGGGGTGGAACACCATATATTTT
CASSSGGQGWNTIYF
>TRBJ1-2|.|15|TRBV7-9|.
TGTGCCAGCAGCCTGAATGATCAAGCCCCCTATGGCTACACCTTC
CASSLNDQAPYGYTF
>TRBJ2-5|.|13|TRBV19|.
TGTGCCAGTAGTACACAGCGGCAAGAGACCCAGTACTTC
CASSTQRQETQYF
>TRBJ1-5|.|16|TRBV20-1|few
TGCAGTGCTAGTTGGCCGGGAGGAGGTAGCAATCAGCCCCAGCATTTT
CSASWPGGGSNQPQHF
>TRBJ1-1|TRBD1|13|TRBV12-3/TRBV12-4|.
TGTGCCAGCAGTTTTACAGGGGGCTCTGAAGCTTTCTTT
CASSFTGGSEAFF
>TRBJ2-2|.|16|TRBV7-6|.
TGTGCCAGCAGCCGTGAACAGGGATCTAACACCGGGGAGCTGTTTTTT
CASSREQGSNTGELFF
>TRBJ2-5|.|12|TRBV7-9|.
TGTGCTTTTTCGGTACCCCAAGAGACCCAGTACTTC
CAFSVPQETQYF
>TRBJ2-5|.|14|TRBV7-8|.
TGTGCCAGCAGCCCACCGCCGGGCCAAGAGACCCAGTACTTC
CASSPPPGQETQYF
>TRBJ2-3|TRBD2|15|TRBV5-1|.
TGCGCCAGCAGCCAAGGACTAGCGGTAGGAGATACGCAGTATTTT
CASSQGLAVGDTQYF
>TRBJ1-2|TRBD1|17|TRBV28|.
TGTGCCAGCAGTTTAACCAAAACAGGGGACCCTACCTATGGCTACACCTTC
CASSLTKTGDPTYGYTF
>TRBJ2-7|TRBD1|14|TRBV2|.
TGTGCCAGCAGTTGGGGACAGGGTGGTGACGAGCAGTACTTC
CASSWGQGGDEQYF
>TRBJ2-3|.|14|TRBV19|few
TGTGCCAGTAGTATCGACTCACCAGCAGATACGCAGTATTTT
CASSIDSPADTQYF
>TRBJ1-3|.|16|TRBV19|once
TGTGCCAGTAGCGATTGGACAGTTGTTCTGCGGAACACCATATATTTT
CASSDWTVVLRNTIYF